This is a list of T cell receptor beta chains from one sample in a study of a mutant IDH1 vaccine in newly diagnosed glioma. Their cognate antigens are unknown. Sequencing used immunoSEQ multiplex PCR; TCRdb keeps in-frame clones, though not all of them. The table shows about 65,000 clones, with around 83% occurring only once. Sample: PBMCs, taken from a glioma patient whose treatment included an IDH1 peptide vaccine. The receptor set was obtained from a man between 25 and 39 years old with glioma. CDR3s include the opening cysteine and the closing phenylalanine or tryptophan. D genes are given only for firm matches. Size tells how often a clone was seen (once, few, many) or the class of an expanded clone, and some rows leave it out.

>NA|TRBV6-1|TRBJ2-1|TRBD2
TGTGCCAGCAGTGAAGTCGGGGGGGCCGACAATGAGCAGTTCTTC
CASSEVGGADNEQFF
>NA|TRBV4-1|TRBJ1-3|TRBD1
TGCGCCAGCAGCCAAGTGACAGGGGTTTTTTCTGGAAACACCATATATTTT
CASSQVTGVFSGNTIYF
>NA|TRBV14|TRBJ2-3|TRBD1
TGTGCCAGCAGCCAAATGGGGACAGGGACAGATACGCAGTATTTT
CASSQMGTGTDTQYF
>NA|TRBV20-1|TRBJ1-2|NA
TGCAGTGCTAGTATAGCGGGCGGAACGAACTTC
CSASIAGGTNF
>NA|TRBV5-1|TRBJ1-5|TRBD1
TGCGCCAGCAGCTTGGGACAGGGAGACCAGCCCCAGCATTTT
CASSLGQGDQPQHF
>NA|TRBV6-5|TRBJ2-7|NA
TGTGCCAGCAGTAAGGGACCAGCAGTCTACGAGCAGTACTTC
CASSKGPAVYEQYF
>NA|TRBV14|TRBJ1-3|TRBD1
TGTGCCAGCAGCCCCCGACAGGGAAACTCTGGAAACACCATATATTTT
CASSPRQGNSGNTIYF
>NA|TRBV2|TRBJ2-5|TRBD2
TGTGCCAGCAGTTCGACTAGCGGGGGGGCCCAGGAGACCCAGTACTTC
CASSSTSGGAQETQYF
>once|TRBV4-1|TRBJ2-3|TRBD2
TGCGCCAGCAGCCAAGTAAAGCGCGGGGGAACGAGCACAGATACGCAGTATTTT
CASSQVKRGGTSTDTQYF
>NA|TRBV7-8|TRBJ1-5|NA
TGTGCCAGCAGCTTACGAGGGGGTGGGGGTCAGCCCCAGCATTTT
CASSLRGGGGQPQHF
>NA|TRBV5-3|TRBJ1-4|TRBD1
TGTGCCAGAAGCTTCAGCGACAGGGGGCGTCGAGGTGAAAAACTGTTTTTT
CARSFSDRGRRGEKLFF
>few|TRBV5-4|TRBJ1-1|NA
TGTGCCAGCAGCTTGGACAGGAGGAACACTGAAGCTTTCTTT
CASSLDRRNTEAFF
>NA|TRBV7-2|TRBJ1-5|NA
TGTGCCAGCAGCCCGAACAGCTTTTATCAGCCCCAGCATTTT
CASSPNSFYQPQHF
>few|TRBV25-1|TRBJ1-2|TRBD1
TGTGCCAGCAGTGCGGACAGGGGGCGCGGTCTTTATGGCTACACCTTC
CASSADRGRGLYGYTF
>NA|TRBV7-8|TRBJ2-7|NA
TGTGCCAGCAGCCCAGAGACCGTATCCTACGAGCAGTACTTC
CASSPETVSYEQYF
>NA|TRBV7-7|TRBJ2-5|TRBD1
TGTGCCAGCAGCCCGGAGACAGGGCGGAAGACCCAGTACTTC
CASSPETGRKTQYF
>NA|TRBV28|TRBJ2-2|TRBD2
TGTGCCAGCAGCCCCTGGGGACTAGCTCCAGGGGAGCTGTTTTTT
CASSPWGLAPGELFF
>NA|TRBV7-9|TRBJ2-3|TRBD2
TGTGCCAGCAGCAAAACTAGCGGGGGGGCTTCAGATACGCAGTATTTT
CASSKTSGGASDTQYF
>NA|TRBV6-5|TRBJ2-7|NA
TGTGCCAGCAGTTACTCGGGGAGATACGAGCAGTACTTC
CASSYSGRYEQYF
>once|TRBV4-2|TRBJ2-5|TRBD2
TGTGCCAGCAGCCAAGGACTAGCGTTCCAAGAGACCCAGTACTTC
CASSQGLAFQETQYF
>once|TRBV10-1|TRBJ2-1|NA
TGCGCCAGCAGTGTACCCGGGACGGATGAGCAGTTCTTC
CASSVPGTDEQFF
>NA|TRBV7-2|TRBJ2-5|NA
TGTGCCAGCAGCTTAGGAAGTCGGCGGGGGCCTAGGGAGACCCAGTACTTC
CASSLGSRRGPRETQYF
>NA|TRBV10-3|TRBJ1-5|NA
TGTGCCATCAGTGAGTCGATTATTAGCAATCAGCCCCAGCATTTT
CAISESIISNQPQHF
>NA|TRBV5-5|TRBJ2-7|NA
TGTGCCAGCAGCTTGGTCGCGGGTCAGGGTTTTTACGAGCAGTACTTC
CASSLVAGQGFYEQYF
>NA|TRBV19|TRBJ1-4|TRBD1
TGTGCCAGTAGTAGACGACAGGGGGCGCATGAAAAACTGTTTTTT
CASSRRQGAHEKLFF
>NA|TRBV19|TRBJ1-5|TRBD1
TGTGCCAGTAGTATGAGTACCGGGACAGGGTGGACTCAGCCCCAGCATTTT
CASSMSTGTGWTQPQHF
>NA|TRBV27|TRBJ1-1|NA
TGTGCCAGCAGCCATGGTTTCCCGGGTACTGAAGCTTTCTTT
CASSHGFPGTEAFF
>NA|TRBV7-9|TRBJ2-3|NA
TGTGCCAGCAGCTTCCCAAGCACAGATACGCAGTATTTT
CASSFPSTDTQYF
>NA|TRBV6-6|TRBJ1-2|NA
TGTGCCAGCGTTAAAACCCTGGACAGTTTAGTCTATGGCTACACCTTC
CASVKTLDSLVYGYTF
>NA|TRBV5-1|TRBJ2-1|TRBD1
TGCGCCAGCAGCTCCGGGACAGGGGAAGTCAATGAGCAGTTCTTC
CASSSGTGEVNEQFF
>NA|TRBV5-1|TRBJ2-3|NA
TGCGCCAGCAGCTTCATTGGGATTAGCACAGATACGCAGTATTTT
CASSFIGISTDTQYF
>NA|TRBV15|TRBJ1-6|NA
TGTGCCACCAGCAGGGATTCCTATAATTCACCCCTCCACTTT
CATSRDSYNSPLHF
>NA|TRBV4-1|TRBJ2-7|NA
TGCGCCAGCAGCCAAGCCTACCCGAGCTCCTACGAGCAGTACTTC
CASSQAYPSSYEQYF
>NA|TRBV6-1|TRBJ1-5|NA
TGTGCCAGCAGTGGGGAAGGGGCCAAGGGAGGGAGCAATCAGCCCCAGCATTTT
CASSGEGAKGGSNQPQHF
>NA|TRBV7-8|TRBJ2-5|NA
TGTGCCAGCAGCCCCGATAACGGGGTCTGGGCCCAGTACTTC
CASSPDNGVWAQYF
>NA|TRBV13|TRBJ1-6|NA
TGTGCCAGCAGCACCCGGACGTATAATTCACCCCTCCACTTT
CASSTRTYNSPLHF
>NA|TRBV28|TRBJ1-2|TRBD1
TGTGCCAGCAGAGGACAGGGAGACTATGGCTACACCTTC
CASRGQGDYGYTF
>NA|TRBV4-2|TRBJ2-2|TRBD2
TGTGCCAGCAGCCAAGATTCGCGGGGGGCGGGCACCGGGGAGCTGTTTTTT
CASSQDSRGAGTGELFF
>once|TRBV27|TRBJ2-1|TRBD1
TGTGCCAGCAGTTTATTAGGACAGGGGTATTCGGAGCAGTTCTTC
CASSLLGQGYSEQFF
>NA|TRBV6-6|TRBJ1-1|NA
TGTGCCAGCAGTTACAGCAGGGTCACTGAAGCTTTCTTT
CASSYSRVTEAFF
>NA|TRBV9|TRBJ2-1|NA
TGTGCCAGCAGCAATAAGCCTGACCTTGGCAGTTCCTACAATGAGCAGTTCTTC
CASSNKPDLGSSYNEQFF
>NA|TRBV7-6|TRBJ1-2|NA
TGTGCCAGCAGCTTAGCGGGCACCTATGGCTACACCTTC
CASSLAGTYGYTF
>NA|TRBV18|TRBJ2-2|NA
TGTGCCACCTCAACTTTGACCGGGGAGCTGTTTTTT
CATSTLTGELFF
>NA|TRBV5-1|TRBJ2-3|TRBD1
TGCGCCAGCGGGACAGTCGGTATCACAGATACGCAGTATTTT
CASGTVGITDTQYF
>NA|TRBV4-2|TRBJ2-1|TRBD2
TGTGCCAGCAGCCAAGGTTGGCGGGGGGGGAACAATGAGCAGTTCTTC
CASSQGWRGGNNEQFF
>NA|TRBV5-6|TRBJ2-7|TRBD2
TGTGCCAGCAGCGCTCCGGGACTAGCGGCCTACGAGCAGTACTTC
CASSAPGLAAYEQYF
>NA|TRBV9|TRBJ2-7|NA
TGTGCCAGCAGCGTAGGTCTCAGCGCGGGTTACGAGCAGTACTTC
CASSVGLSAGYEQYF
>NA|TRBV27|TRBJ2-3|NA
TGTGCCAGCATACCCCGGGGCGGAGGCACAGATACGCAGTATTTT
CASIPRGGGTDTQYF